This paragraph covers one TCR beta chain sequence. This specimen comes from a study of OX40 agonist ivuxolimab in advanced cancers. As for the study in general: Patients were treated with ivuxolimab, an agonistic anti-OX40 (CD134) antibody. Under the entry rules, prior anti-PD-1, anti-PD-L1 or anti-CTLA-4 therapy was allowed, and about 40% had some. Of the patients, three showed partial responses, one with hepatocellular carcinoma and two with cutaneous melanoma.

The CDR3 spans 14 residues. Looked up from germline, CDR1 is SGHDT and CDR2 is YYEEEE. V was pared by 4 bases and J by 6 bases, with 16 bases between. Baseline was the first blood sampling point, followed by cycle 4 day 1 and cycle 7 day 1. Clones were sequenced by immunoSEQ multiplex PCR, and TCRdb holds only the in-frame ones, with some missing. Seen here are tens of thousands of clones, over 75% observed once, and the top ten hold more than 0.25%. This clonotype was obtained from an adult with an advanced solid tumor such as melanoma, head and neck, liver or kidney cancer. The V and J genes are TRBV5-6 and TRBJ1-1; no clear D gene. This sample comprised CD4+ or CD8+ T cells sorted from blood, obtained in a trial of the OX40 agonist ivuxolimab. CDR3 nucleotide sequence: TGTGCCAGCAGCCCGCCTATTCGAGGGTCTGAAGCTTTCTTT. Its protein product is CASSPPIRGSEAFF.